These 30 T cell receptor beta chains were sequenced from one sample in a study of shared clonotypes between healthy human individuals (dated by TCRdb to the early 2020s). Library method: the immunoSEQ multiplex PCR assay. TCRdb retrieved this table from immuneACCESS and kept in-frame rearrangements only. Not all clones are present; in checked studies, unresolved V genes account for under half, and no reason is known for the remainder. The sample data list approximately 470,000 clones, and more than 65% of these were observed just once. The ten largest make up roughly an eighth of the sample. Sample: PBMCs. The receptor source for this set is a woman between 35 and 50 years old in good health. Some clones in this sample may be carry-over from other donors' samples.

A few counts support this clone. The V and J genes are TRBV19 and TRBJ2-7, with 8 bases matching TRBD2. The ends lost 5 bases at V and 2 bases at J; junction bases unmatched: 5. Germline V gene data show CDR1 as LNHDA and CDR2 as SQIVND (reference sequence). This CDR3 is built from 14 residues. CDR3 residues: CASSPAGAPYEQYF. CDR3 DNA: TGTGCCAGTAGTCCAGCGGGAGCCCCCTACGAGCAGTACTTC.

The rearrangement uses TRBV5-1 and TRBJ1-1, with 8 bases lining up with TRBD1. The junction had 11 bases not matched to a gene; V was cut back by 4 bases and J by 6 bases. Germline assignment: CDR1 SGHRS and CDR2 YFSETQ. This CDR3 has 15 residues. CDR3 coding DNA: TGCGCCAGCAGCACCCGGACAGGGCGAGGGTCTGAAGCTTTCTTT. Translation: CASSTRTGRGSEAFF.

J is TRBJ2-7 and V is TRBV10-3; D may correspond to TRBD1 or TRBD2 (5 bases each). The length of the CDR3 is 14 residues. V lost 3 bases and J lost 3, with 12 bases in between. The germline CDR1 and CDR2 sequences are ENHRY and SYGVKD. The CDR3 here is CAISDLEGFYEQYF. CDR3 DNA: TGTGCCATCAGTGATTTAGAGGGGTTCTACGAGCAGTACTTC.

CDR3 DNA: TGTGCCAGTAGTAGCACCGGGACTAGCGGGGAACGGTACTTC. It codes for CASSSTGTSGERYF. This chain links TRBV19 with TRBJ2-7; 13 nucleotides agree with TRBD2. The CDR3 covers 14 residues. After removal of 4 bases from V and 12 bases from J, the junction contained 9 bases not matched to a gene. The germline V gene has CDR1 LNHDA and CDR2 SQIVND (reference sequence). The complete variable domain, with remaining parts taken from reference TRBV19 and TRBJ2-7, reads DGGITQSPKYLFRKEGQNVTLSCEQNLNHDAMYWYRQDPGQGLRLIYYSQIVNDFQKGDIAEGYSVSREKKESFPLTVTSAQKNPTAFYLCASSSTGTSGERYFGPGTRLTVT.

The CDR3 here is CASSESWLRNTGELFF. The CDR3 DNA sequence: TGCGCCAGCAGTGAGTCATGGTTAAGGAACACCGGGGAGCTGTTTTTT. The chain has TRBV10-2 and TRBJ2-2; D gene unclear. CDR1 is WSHSY and CDR2 is SAAADI in the germline V gene. The CDR3 is 16 amino acids. V was cut by 0 bases and J by 1 base, with 9 bases left in between.

The chain recombines TRBV4-1 with TRBJ1-1; D unclear. Germline CDR1 and CDR2: MGHRA and YSYEKL. Trimming cost V 0 bases and J 0 bases, with 5 bases left between them. This CDR3 is built from 14 residues. This CDR3 reads CASSQDPLNTEAFF. CDR3 coding DNA: TGCGCCAGCAGCCAAGATCCGTTGAACACTGAAGCTTTCTTT.

About this clone itself: This sequence is one base from a far larger clone and is likely a read error. The V gene is TRBV5-4, the J gene TRBJ2-2; D possibly corresponds to TRBD1 (6 bases). V was clipped by 1 base and J by 0 bases, with 19 bases between them. Germline V lookup: CDR1 SGHNT, CDR2 YYREEE (reference sequence). The CDR3 totals 19 residues. As DNA, the CDR3 is TGTGCCAGCAGCTTGCGACAGGAGGCCTTATACGCGAACACCGGGGAGCTGTTTTTT. Amino acids: CASSLRQEALYANTGELFF.

The V gene is TRBV15, the J gene TRBJ2-3; D is unresolved. The germline gives CDR1 LNHNV, CDR2 YYDKDF (reference sequence). Trimming removed 8 bases from V and 2 bases from J, with 14 bases in between. This CDR3 has 14 amino acids. This chain's CDR3 is CATVRRSYTDTQYF. For the CDR3, the DNA is TGTGCCACCGTACGCAGATCTTACACAGATACGCAGTATTTT.

The sample holds one count of this clone. A far larger clone is off by one base, so a read error is likely. The CDR3 DNA sequence: TGTGCCAGTAGTATGAGGACAGTGTGGGAGAACACTGAAGCTTTCTTT. Its protein is CASSMRTVWENTEAFF. This chain joins TRBV19 and TRBJ1-1, with D tentatively TRBD1 (6 bases). V shed 3 bases and J shed 1 base, with 15 bases lying between them. From germline, CDR1 is LNHDA and CDR2 SQIVND (reference sequence). This CDR3 is 16 amino acids long.

The gene calls are TRBV5-1 and TRBJ1-1; D possibly corresponds to TRBD1 (5 bases). Germline lookup yields CDR1 SGHRS and CDR2 YFSETQ. The CDR3 has 15 residues. Trimming cost V 1 base and J 0 bases, with 10 bases left between them. CDR3 in DNA: TGCGCCAGCAGCTTGACAGGAATTATGAACACTGAAGCTTTCTTT. Residues: CASSLTGIMNTEAFF.

This clone has a count of ten or more. The V and J genes are TRBV4-1 and TRBJ2-2; the match to TRBD2 covers 11 bases. J gave up 2 bases and V 2 bases, and 4 bases lay outside the gene matches. This CDR3 has 17 amino acids. Germline loops: CDR1 MGHRA, CDR2 YSYEKL. The CDR3 sequence is CASSQTTSGGNTGELFF. CDR3 nucleotides: TGCGCCAGCAGCCAAACCACTAGCGGGGGTAACACCGGGGAGCTGTTTTTT.

A word on this clone: Other DNA variants within this sample encode the same CDR3. The rearrangement uses TRBV29-1 and TRBJ1-1; D remains unclear. CDR3 length equals 12 residues. V was shortened by 4 bases and J by 1 base, with 7 bases between the two germline ends. CDR1 is SQVTM and CDR2 is ANQGSEA in the germline V gene. CDR3 in DNA: TGCAGCGTTGGGACTGGGAACACTGAAGCTTTCTTT. Its translation is CSVGTGNTEAFF.

About this clone: This likely came from a read error, as a far larger clone is one base away. This chain joins TRBV28 and TRBJ2-7, with D uncertain. CDR1 and CDR2 from the germline V gene are MDHEN and SYDVKM. Trimming pared 7 bases from V and 6 bases from J, leaving 13 bases between. This CDR3 comprises 12 residues. The CDR3 sequence: CASTLNTCEQYF. CDR3 nucleotides: TGTGCCAGCACCCTAAACACCTGCGAGCAGTACTTC.

The chain has TRBV5-4 and TRBJ2-1, with D perhaps assigned TRBD1 or TRBD2 (6 bases each). Per germline, CDR1 SGHNT and CDR2 YYREEE (reference sequence). There are 16 residues in the CDR3. V was shortened by 0 bases and J by 5 bases, with 15 bases between the two germline ends. The CDR3 spells CASSLGGATRDNEQFF. CDR3 sequence (DNA): TGTGCCAGCAGCTTGGGGGGGGCTACTAGGGACAATGAGCAGTTCTTC.

The chain couples TRBV30 to TRBJ2-1, with D unresolved. Per germline, CDR1 GTSNPN and CDR2 SVGIG (reference sequence). Trimming took 0 bases from V and 3 from J, leaving 3 bases between them. The CDR3 totals 12 residues. The CDR3 spells CAWSVGYNEQFF. The CDR3 DNA follows: TGTGCCTGGAGTGTGGGCTACAATGAGCAGTTCTTC.

Turning to this clone: A read error is likely here: a far larger clone is one base away. The CDR3, as DNA: TGTGCCAGCAGCTCCCTAGCGGGAGGGGCCCACGAGCAGTACTTC. It translates to CASSSLAGGAHEQYF. The genes are TRBV11-2 and TRBJ2-7; 12 nucleotides align to TRBD2. CDR3 length equals 15 residues. The ends lost 4 bases at V and 5 bases at J; junction bases unmatched: 6. Germline CDR1 SGHAT, CDR2 FQNNGV.

This clone was seen only once. J is TRBJ2-7 and V is TRBV7-2; D is possibly TRBD1 (6 bases). The CDR3 contains 14 residues. CDR1 SGHTA and CDR2 FQGNSA come from the germline V gene. Trimming left V 5 bases short and J 6 bases short, with 17 bases between. The CDR3 DNA reads TGTGCCAGCAGCAAAACAGGGAATCAGGGCGAGCAGTACTTC. Its protein product is CASSKTGNQGEQYF.

The gene calls are TRBV7-9 and TRBJ1-5, with D unclear. The CDR3 loop spans 14 amino acids. Germline loops: CDR1 SEHNR, CDR2 FQNEAQ (reference sequence). V gave up 2 bases and J gave up 3 bases, with 8 bases separating them. CDR3 sequence: CASSLWPSNQPQHF. The CDR3 DNA reads as TGTGCCAGCAGCTTATGGCCCTCCAATCAGCCCCAGCATTTT.

The chain uses TRBV9 and TRBJ2-6; the D is unclear. This CDR3 comprises 15 residues. Trimming took 0 bases from V and 4 from J, leaving 8 bases between them. Germline CDR1 reads SGDLS; CDR2 reads YYNGEE. The CDR3 protein is CASSVGETGANVLTF. In nucleotides, the CDR3 is TGTGCCAGCAGCGTAGGGGAAACAGGGGCCAACGTCCTGACTTTC.

This clone turned up a few times. The chain recombines TRBV28 with TRBJ1-5; D is unresolved. The CDR3 spans 16 residues. Germline V gene sequence: CDR1 MDHEN, CDR2 SYDVKM. V shed 2 bases and J shed 0 bases, with 11 bases lying between them. The chain's CDR3 is CASSLIATNSNQPQHF. The CDR3 nucleotides read TGTGCCAGCAGTTTAATCGCAACTAATAGCAATCAGCCCCAGCATTTT.

The genes are TRBV19 and TRBJ2-7; D remains ambiguous. Looked up from germline, CDR1 is LNHDA and CDR2 is SQIVND (reference sequence). With 5 bases removed from V and 4 bases from J, the gap between germline ends came to 15 bases. The CDR3 is 14 residues long. The CDR3 loop is CASSSSWAFYEQYF. The CDR3 region has the DNA TGTGCCAGTAGTTCGTCTTGGGCCTTTTACGAGCAGTACTTC.

The chain recombines TRBV28 with TRBJ2-7, with a possible D match to TRBD2 (6 bases). CDR1 and CDR2 from the germline V gene are MDHEN and SYDVKM. The CDR3 covers 13 residues. Deletions cut 2 bases from V and 6 bases from J, with 11 bases between. The CDR3 loop reads CASSLGSGGEQYF. DNA for the CDR3: TGTGCCAGCAGTTTAGGTTCCGGGGGCGAGCAGTACTTC. Full variable domain (outside the CDR3, taken from reference TRBV28 and TRBJ2-7): DVKVTQSSRYLVKRTGEKVFLECVQDMDHENMFWYRQDPGLGLRLIYFSYDVKMKEKGDIPEGYSVSREKKERFSLILESASTNQTSMYLCASSLGSGGEQYFGPGTRLTVT.

The chain links TRBV11-3 to TRBJ2-3; TRBD2 aligns across 10 bases. CDR1 SGHNT and CDR2 YENEEA come from the germline V gene. This CDR3 is built from 16 residues. The V and J ends lost 4 bases and 1 base, in that order; junction bases with no gene match: 5. CDR3 region: CASSSSGTSGTDTQYF. As DNA, the CDR3 is TGTGCCAGCAGCTCCTCCGGGACTAGCGGCACAGATACGCAGTATTTT.

The rearrangement links TRBV13 to TRBJ2-1; 7 bases are a match to TRBD2. The trim removed 5 bases at V and 2 bases at J, leaving 12 bases unmatched. The CDR3 length is 17 residues. Per the germline V gene, CDR1 is PRHDT and CDR2 is FYEKMQ (reference sequence). CDR3 DNA sequence: TGTGCCAGCAGCCTTAAATCGGGGGGAGGCGCCTACAATGAGCAGTTCTTC. Translated: CASSLKSGGGAYNEQFF. The full variable domain, with the rest looked up from reference TRBV13 and TRBJ2-1, is AAGVIQSPRHLIKEKRETATLKCYPIPRHDTVYWYQQGPGQDPQFLISFYEKMQSDKGSIPDRFSAQQFSDYHSELNMSSLELGDSALYFCASSLKSGGGAYNEQFFGPGTRLTVL.

The V call is TRBV6-1, the J call TRBJ2-5, with TRBD1 matching 8 bases. This CDR3 comprises 15 residues. CDR1 and CDR2 (germline): MNHNS, SASEGT. The trim removed 0 bases at V and 4 bases at J, leaving 4 bases unmatched. This CDR3 reads CASSEAKTGGETQYF. CDR3 coding DNA: TGTGCCAGCAGTGAAGCGAAAACAGGGGGAGAGACCCAGTACTTC.

J is TRBJ2-5 and V is TRBV5-4, with TRBD1 as a possible D gene (7 bases). Trimming removed 4 bases from V and 5 bases from J, with 21 bases in between. CDR3 length: 16 amino acids. CDR1 and CDR2 from the germline V gene are SGHNT and YYREEE (reference sequence). The CDR3 DNA follows: TGTGCCAGCAGCCAAGGTCGAGAAGCAGGGGGGGAGACCCAGTACTTC. Translated: CASSQGREAGGETQYF.

As for this clone: The likely explanation is a read error, given a far larger clone one base away. The rearrangement links TRBV6-5 to TRBJ2-7; 10 bases are a match to TRBD2. The trim removed 6 bases at V and 1 base at J, leaving 3 bases unmatched. Germline V gene sequence: CDR1 MNHEY, CDR2 SVGAGI. This CDR3 is 14 amino acids long. CDR3 bases: TGTGCCAGCAGCCGGACTAGCGGTTCCTACGAGCAGTACTTC. This codes for CASSRTSGSYEQYF.

V gene TRBV11-2 combines with J gene TRBJ2-3; TRBD2 matches 12 bases. V trimming: 5 bases; J trimming: 4 bases; junction bases outside the gene matches: 16. This CDR3 has 19 amino acids. Germline V lookup: CDR1 SGHAT, CDR2 FQNNGV. The CDR3 is CASSPKRRRTSGNADTQYF. Here the CDR3 DNA reads TGTGCCAGCAGCCCCAAGAGGCGGCGGACTAGCGGGAATGCAGATACGCAGTATTTT.

This clone was recorded many times. Within the sample, other DNA sequences also encode this same CDR3. The V gene is TRBV27, the J gene TRBJ1-1, with 8 bases aligning to TRBD1. With 5 bases clipped from V and 9 bases from J, the junction kept 14 bases outside the gene matches. The V gene's germline CDR1 is MNHEY and CDR2 SMNVEV (reference sequence). The CDR3 is made up of 15 amino acids. CDR3 coding DNA: TGTGCCAGCAGTCCGGGGACAGGCCGGCCCATAAAAGCTTTCTTT. It encodes CASSPGTGRPIKAFF.

Comment on this clone: A far more abundant clone sits one base away, making this likely a read error. The genes are TRBV30 and TRBJ1-5; either TRBD1 or TRBD2 may supply D (6 bases each). The J call may be wrong; the DNA end is better matched by TRBJ2-3. Germline CDR1 GTSNPN, CDR2 SVGIG (reference sequence). This CDR3 contains 13 residues. The DNA for the CDR3 is TGTGCCTGGAGCAACGGGGGCAATCAGCCCCAGTATTTT. Its translation: CAWSNGGNQPQYF.